The T cell receptor beta chain under discussion was sequenced for a study of blood T cells in healthy people across ages. J lost 4 bases, V lost 4 bases, and 10 bases had no gene match. CDR1 and CDR2 (germline): SEHNR, FQNEAQ (reference sequence). CDR3 length: 16 residues. Each donor's blood draw was around 9.1 milliliters of peripheral blood. Per-sample yields of isolated PBMCs were at least 6 million. This clonotype was observed a handful of times. The antigen remains unidentified. The study, taken as a whole, reports: The study found more naive CD4+ cells and higher diversity in long-lived than aged donors.

Next came a second PCR, run for about 7 to 12 cycles, which used a sample-barcoded 5' primer along with a J-beta primer mix. Using its own MiXCR run on the 5' RACE reads, TCRdb lists one record per CDR3 protein. Of roughly 700,000 distinct CDR3 sequences listed, about 25% are singletons. These data also featured in a second study, about T cells of mothers and their children.

The chain joins TRBV7-9 to TRBJ1-5; TRBD1 matches 7 bases. Source material: blood. The TCR comes from a boy between 10 and 17 years old in good health. This CDR3 is CASSSAGGPPNQPQHF. In nucleotides, the CDR3 is TGTGCCAGCAGCTCCGCAGGGGGACCTCCAAATCAGCCCCAGCATTTT.